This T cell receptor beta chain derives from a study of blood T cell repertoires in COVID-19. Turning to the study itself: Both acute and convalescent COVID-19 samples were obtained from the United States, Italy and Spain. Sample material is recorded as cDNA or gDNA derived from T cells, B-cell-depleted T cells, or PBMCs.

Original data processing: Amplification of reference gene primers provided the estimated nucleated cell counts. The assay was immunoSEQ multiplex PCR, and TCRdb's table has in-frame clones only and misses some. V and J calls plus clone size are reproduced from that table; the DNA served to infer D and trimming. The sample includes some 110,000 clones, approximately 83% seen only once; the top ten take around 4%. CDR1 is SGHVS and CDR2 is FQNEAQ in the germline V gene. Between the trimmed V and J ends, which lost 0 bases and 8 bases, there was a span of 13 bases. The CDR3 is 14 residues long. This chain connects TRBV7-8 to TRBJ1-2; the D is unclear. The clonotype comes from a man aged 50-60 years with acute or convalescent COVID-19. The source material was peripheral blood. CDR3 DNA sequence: TGTGCCAGCAGCTTAGCAGTGAGTGACTGGGGCTACACCTTC. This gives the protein CASSLAVSDWGYTF.